This T cell receptor (beta chain) was profiled in a study of metastatic and nonmetastatic thyroid tumors. The CDR3 length is 12 residues. Germline CDR1 and CDR2: DFQATT and SNEGSKA (reference sequence). V lost 5 bases, J lost 4 bases, and 9 bases lay in between. All patients reached thyroid surgery having received no treatment beforehand. Using MiXCR, TCRdb re-called clones from the PCR reads. This sample has approximately 90,000 clones; 12% occur once, and the top ten carry over 9%. There are a few counts of this clone. This clonotype was obtained from a female donor with papillary thyroid cancer or a benign thyroid nodule (not recorded which). Some clones in this sample may be carry-over from other donors' samples. V usage is TRBV20-1 and J usage is TRBJ1-5; D is uncertain. The material sequenced was blood. CDR3 nucleotides: TGCAGTGCTCGAAGTCAAAATCAGCCCCAGCATTTT. Its protein product is CSARSQNQPQHF.